The 30 T cell receptor beta chains given below trace back to one sample, sequenced in a study of T-cell reconstitution after alpha-beta-depleted transplantation in children. Researchers prepared the TCRbeta library using unique molecular identifiers, the study reports. TCRdb re-called the PCR reads with MiXCR, one entry per CDR3 protein. The sample carries a few hundred thousand distinct CDR3 sequences, 6.6% recorded once. Sequencing was performed on PBMCs, taken before TCRalphabeta/CD19-depleted stem cell transplant. These receptors came from a boy aged 2 to 9 with acute lymphoblastic leukemia, due to receive a stem cell transplant.

As to this clonotype: Given a much more abundant clone one base away, this may be a read error. This chain uses TRBV9 with TRBJ2-1; the D gene is possibly TRBD2 (6 bases). CDR1 is SGDLS, CDR2 YYNGEE, per germline. The CDR3 is made up of 15 amino acids. The CDR3 reads CASIVATSSYNEQFF. The CDR3 nucleotides are TGTGCCAGCATCGTAGCGACTAGCTCCTACAATGAGCAGTTCTTC.

This clonotype was recorded at least ten times. V is TRBV6-6 and J is TRBJ2-7, with 8 bases identical to TRBD1. J was trimmed by 4 bases and V by 7 bases; bases with no gene match: 3. Per germline, CDR1 MNHNY and CDR2 SVGAGI (reference sequence). The CDR3 length is 12 residues. CDR3 in amino acids: CASTGQGYEQYF. The CDR3 DNA follows: TGTGCCAGCACAGGACAGGGTTACGAGCAGTACTTC.

There are a few counts of this clonotype. The CDR3 bases are TGTGCCAGCAGTTACACCGAGAACACTGAAGCTTTCTTT. It is translated as CASSYTENTEAFF. The chain uses TRBV6-5 and TRBJ1-1; D is unclear. The CDR3 has 13 amino acids. Germline V gene sequence: CDR1 MNHEY, CDR2 SVGAGI. Trimming took off 2 bases at V and 1 base at J, with 5 bases between the two ends.

This clonotype was picked up many times. The chain joins TRBV12-3 or TRBV12-4 to TRBJ2-5, with unresolved D. V dropped 1 base and J dropped 5 bases, with 17 bases sitting between them. The CDR3 extends over 16 amino acids. The CDR3 DNA reads TGTGCCAGCAGTTTAGGTCTAACCTTGACCCCGGAGACCCAGTACTTC. Protein sequence: CASSLGLTLTPETQYF.

This clonotype was observed many times. The CDR3 loop is CASSGGLAGPDTQYF. Written as DNA, the CDR3 is TGTGCCAGCAGTGGGGGACTAGCGGGGCCAGATACGCAGTATTTT. The chain combines TRBV7-9 with TRBJ2-3, with 13 positions matching TRBD2. J gave up 4 bases and V 6 bases, and 4 bases lay outside the gene matches. The CDR3 spans 15 residues. Germline-derived CDR1 and CDR2 are SEHNR and FQNEAQ (reference sequence).

This clonotype showed up just a few times. V and J are TRBV12-3 or TRBV12-4 and TRBJ1-4; perhaps TRBD1 as D (5 bases). This CDR3 has 16 amino acids. V was shortened by 5 bases and J by 1 base, with 14 bases between the two germline ends. The CDR3 sequence is CASSRGDPGTNEKLFF. CDR3 coding DNA: TGTGCCAGCAGTCGGGGGGACCCGGGAACTAATGAAAAACTGTTTTTT.

In this sample, this clonotype turned up a few times. The rearrangement links TRBV27 to TRBJ2-2; D is ambiguous. Germline V gene sequence: CDR1 MNHEY, CDR2 SMNVEV (reference sequence). V lost 2 bases, J lost 7 bases, and 5 bases lay in between. The CDR3 consists of 12 residues. The CDR3 is CASSLRFGELFF. CDR3 DNA: TGTGCCAGCAGTTTAAGGTTCGGGGAGCTGTTTTTT.

The sample holds many counts of this clonotype. This chain connects TRBV7-3 to TRBJ2-3; unclear D gene. CDR1 is SGHTA and CDR2 is FQGTGA in the germline V gene. V lost 0 bases and J 2 bases, leaving 3 bases between the germline ends. This CDR3 contains 13 residues. CDR3 sequence reads: CASSLTHTDTQYF. In DNA form, the CDR3 reads TGTGCCAGCAGCTTAACCCACACAGATACGCAGTATTTT.

This clonotype was recorded a few times. This rearrangement joins TRBV28 to TRBJ2-5, with 8 bases matching TRBD2. This CDR3 has 16 residues. Losses at the gene ends were 2 bases for V and 1 base for J; bases not matched to a gene: 6. Germline CDR1 is MDHEN and CDR2 is SYDVKM. In nucleotides, the CDR3 is TGTGCCAGCAGTTTAACCGGGGGGGGACTCCAAGAGACCCAGTACTTC. This encodes CASSLTGGGLQETQYF.

At least ten counts were recorded for this clonotype. The V gene is TRBV29-1, the J gene TRBJ1-1, with 8 bases fitting TRBD1. The CDR3 is made up of 13 amino acids. Germline V gives CDR1 SQVTM, CDR2 ANQGSEA. V shed 6 bases and J 3 bases; nucleotides not matched to a gene: 6. The CDR3 region is CSVAPTGDTEAFF. CDR3 DNA: TGCAGCGTGGCCCCGACAGGGGACACTGAAGCTTTCTTT.

In this sample, this clonotype turned up a few times. The rearrangement uses TRBV30 and TRBJ2-3, with TRBD2 identical over 8 bases. Germline V gene data show CDR1 as GTSNPN and CDR2 as SVGIG (reference sequence). Unmatched junction bases numbered 13, after V lost 5 bases and J lost 6 bases. There are 15 residues in the CDR3. As DNA, the CDR3 is TGTGCCTGGGCACAGGGAGCGGGAGTTGGGGATACGCAGTATTTT. Protein sequence: CAWAQGAGVGDTQYF.

Many counts were recorded for this clonotype. The V gene is TRBV9, the J gene TRBJ2-5; D remains unclear. CDR3 size: 13 residues. V lost 3 bases, J lost 0 bases, and 6 bases lay in between. The germline V gene has CDR1 SGDLS and CDR2 YYNGEE. This CDR3 is CASSAWDQETQYF. The DNA of the CDR3 is TGTGCCAGCAGCGCCTGGGACCAAGAGACCCAGTACTTC.

This clonotype was recorded many times. This chain links TRBV28 with TRBJ1-1; D is ambiguous. Per germline, CDR1 MDHEN and CDR2 SYDVKM. The CDR3 sequence is 14 residues long. V lost 3 bases to trimming and J lost 2 bases, with 10 bases between them. CDR3: CASSFSGLNTEAFF. The CDR3 DNA sequence: TGTGCCAGCAGTTTTAGCGGACTCAACACTGAAGCTTTCTTT.

This clonotype was recorded at least ten times. This chain links TRBV28 with TRBJ2-1; 8 nucleotides agree with TRBD2. The germline V gene encodes CDR1 MDHEN and CDR2 SYDVKM. The CDR3 spans 15 residues. Unmatched junction bases numbered 10, after V lost 6 bases and J lost 6 bases. The CDR3 is CASSLGGTRTNEQFF. CDR3 bases: TGTGCCAGCAGCCTGGGGGGGACTAGGACCAATGAGCAGTTCTTC.

This clonotype was seen only a few times. Here the CDR3 DNA reads TGTGCCAGCAGCCAAGAACTTGGGACAGGGCGTCCCTACGAGCAGTACTTC. It yields the protein CASSQELGTGRPYEQYF. The genes are TRBV4-2 and TRBJ2-7; TRBD1 aligns across 9 bases. The J segment lost 2 bases and the V segment lost 0 bases, leaving 8 bases of the junction unmatched. The CDR3 loop spans 17 amino acids. The germline gives CDR1 LGHNA, CDR2 YNFKEQ.

This clonotype was detected ten times or more. The chain couples TRBV7-8 to TRBJ1-1; D is ambiguous. The CDR3 length is 14 residues. V lost 5 bases and J lost 6, with 16 bases in between. CDR1 SGHVS and CDR2 FQNEAQ come from the germline V gene. The CDR3 reads CASSLGRESAEAFF. The CDR3, as DNA: TGTGCCAGCAGCCTCGGGAGGGAATCGGCTGAAGCTTTCTTT.

There are many counts of this clonotype. This chain joins TRBV29-1 and TRBJ2-2; D gene uncertain. The CDR3 is 13 residues long. Trimming removed 4 bases from V and 6 bases from J, with 12 bases in between. CDR1 is SQVTM and CDR2 is ANQGSEA in the germline V gene. CDR3 sequence: CSVGILEAGELFF. The CDR3 DNA sequence: TGCAGCGTTGGCATTTTGGAAGCCGGGGAGCTGTTTTTT.

There are many counts of this clonotype. This chain connects TRBV5-1 to TRBJ2-1; TRBD2 matches 11 bases. V dropped 0 bases and J dropped 10; count of bases not matched to a gene: 6. Per germline, CDR1 SGHRS and CDR2 YFSETQ. This CDR3 comprises 15 residues. CDR3 region: CASSLVLAGGWEQFF. As DNA, the CDR3 is TGCGCCAGCAGCTTGGTTCTAGCGGGAGGTTGGGAGCAGTTCTTC.

The gene calls are TRBV3-1 and TRBJ1-1, with D perhaps TRBD1 (5 bases). The V end lost 4 bases, the J end lost 11 bases, and 20 bases lay between the germline ends. CDR1 is LGHDT, CDR2 YNNKEL, per germline (reference sequence). The CDR3 covers 14 residues. As DNA, the CDR3 is TGTGCCAGCAGCCGAATTAATTCGGGGGAAGAGGCTTTCTTT. Residues: CASSRINSGEEAFF.

The table lists this clonotype with many counts. The chain links TRBV27 to TRBJ2-1; 7 bases agree with TRBD1. With V trimmed by 5 bases and J by 10 bases, 8 bases remained unmatched. The CDR3 consists of 13 residues. Germline assignment: CDR1 MNHEY and CDR2 SMNVEV (reference sequence). The CDR3 sequence: CASSLQGKGEQFF. CDR3 DNA sequence: TGTGCCAGCAGTCTACAGGGGAAGGGGGAGCAGTTCTTC.

This clonotype was counted at least ten times. The chain uses TRBV20-1 and TRBJ2-4; either TRBD1 or TRBD2 may supply D (6 bases each). Germline CDR1 reads DFQATT; CDR2 reads SNEGSKA (reference sequence). Trimming removed 3 bases at V and 9 bases at J, with 18 bases between. The CDR3 covers 14 residues. In nucleotides, the CDR3 is TGCAGTGCTAGCGTTCGGGTGGGGGGCGGCATTCAGTACTTC. Amino acids: CSASVRVGGGIQYF.

This clonotype was seen many times. The rearrangement joins TRBV27 to TRBJ2-5, with D hard to call. The CDR3 has 13 residues. Trimming took 3 bases from V and 5 from J, leaving 10 bases between them. Germline V CDR1 and CDR2: MNHEY, SMNVEV (reference sequence). Written as DNA, the CDR3 is TGTGCCAGCAGTTTGAATTCCGGTGAGACCCAGTACTTC. Translated: CASSLNSGETQYF.

This clonotype has a handful of counts. The J gene is TRBJ2-7, the V gene TRBV20-1; 8 nucleotides align to TRBD1. CDR1 and CDR2 (germline): DFQATT, SNEGSKA (reference sequence). The CDR3 extends over 16 amino acids. The V segment lost 6 bases and the J segment 1 base; nucleotides outside the gene matches: 14. The CDR3: CSAPWAGGIGSYEQYF. Written as DNA, the CDR3 is TGCAGTGCCCCATGGGCAGGGGGCATTGGATCCTACGAGCAGTACTTC.

V gene TRBV14 combines with J gene TRBJ2-1, with D perhaps assigned TRBD1 or TRBD2 (7 bases each). With 4 bases removed from V and 9 bases from J, the gap between germline ends came to 22 bases. CDR1 is SGHDN and CDR2 is FVKESK in the germline V gene. The CDR3 extends over 16 amino acids. Here the CDR3 reads CASSPPSGGAFTEQFF. The CDR3 DNA sequence: TGTGCCAGCAGCCCCCCTTCAGGGGGGGCTTTTACTGAGCAGTTCTTC.

This clonotype was seen repeatedly, ten times or more. The CDR3 is CASSVAPSGTDTQYF. In DNA form, the CDR3 reads TGTGCCAGCAGCGTAGCTCCTAGCGGCACAGATACGCAGTATTTT. The genes are TRBV9 and TRBJ2-3; maybe TRBD2 (6 bases). The CDR3 extends over 15 amino acids. The V gene lost 0 bases and the J gene lost 1 base, with 9 bases spanning the gap. Per the germline V gene, CDR1 is SGDLS and CDR2 is YYNGEE.

The table lists this clonotype with many counts. The CDR3 coding sequence is TGCGCCAGCAGCGTGACCGAACTAAACTACGAGCAGTACTTC. Encoded protein: CASSVTELNYEQYF. The V and J genes are TRBV5-1 and TRBJ2-7; D is unresolved. Trimming took 4 bases from V and 3 from J, leaving 14 bases between them. This CDR3 has 14 residues. Germline V CDR1 and CDR2: SGHRS, YFSETQ.

This clonotype has more than one count but fewer than ten. V and J are TRBV12-3 or TRBV12-4 and TRBJ2-7; 8 bases map to TRBD1. V lost 6 bases, J lost 3 bases, and 10 bases stayed unmatched. The CDR3 sequence is 15 residues long. The CDR3 is CASSVSTGAYYEQYF. CDR3 coding DNA: TGTGCCAGCAGCGTTTCGACAGGGGCATACTACGAGCAGTACTTC.

The gene calls are TRBV5-1 and TRBJ1-1; TRBD1 is a possible D gene (5 bases). Trimming stripped 0 bases from V and 4 bases from J, with 13 bases between. The CDR3 runs 15 residues. Germline CDR1 SGHRS, CDR2 YFSETQ. The CDR3 DNA is TGCGCCAGCAGCTTGGCCTCAGGGTGGTGCACTGAAGCTTTCTTT. It encodes CASSLASGWCTEAFF.

This clonotype was seen ten or more times. One end of the junction is discordant with germline, which a read error may explain. V gene TRBV6-1 combines with J gene TRBJ2-2; D perhaps matches TRBD1 (6 bases). The germline V gene encodes CDR1 MNHNS and CDR2 SASEGT. CDR3 length: 14 residues. CDR3 coding DNA: TGTGCCAGCGCCGAGCAGGGGACCACCGGAGAGCTGTTTTTT. It translates to CASAEQGTTGELFF.

At least ten counts were recorded for this clonotype. The CDR3 loop reads CSVVSTGDLTVGNEQFF. CDR3 DNA sequence: TGCAGCGTTGTCTCTACAGGGGATCTTACAGTTGGCAATGAGCAGTTCTTC. This rearrangement joins TRBV29-1 to TRBJ2-1; the match to TRBD1 covers 7 bases. Trimming cost V 4 bases and J 6 bases; bases outside gene matches: 18. From germline, CDR1 is SQVTM and CDR2 ANQGSEA. This CDR3 has 17 residues.